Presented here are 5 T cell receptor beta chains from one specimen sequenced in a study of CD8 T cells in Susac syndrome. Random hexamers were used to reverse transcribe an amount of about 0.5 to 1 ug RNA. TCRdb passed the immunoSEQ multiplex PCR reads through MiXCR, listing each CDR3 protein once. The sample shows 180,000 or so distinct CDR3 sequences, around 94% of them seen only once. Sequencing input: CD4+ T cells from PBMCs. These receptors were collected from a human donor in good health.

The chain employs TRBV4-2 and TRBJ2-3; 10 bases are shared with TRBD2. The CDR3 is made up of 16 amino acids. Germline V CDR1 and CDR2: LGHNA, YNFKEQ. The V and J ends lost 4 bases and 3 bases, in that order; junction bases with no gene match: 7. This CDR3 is CASSLTTSGVTDTQYF. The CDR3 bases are TGTGCCAGCAGCCTTACCACTAGCGGGGTTACAGATACGCAGTATTTT.

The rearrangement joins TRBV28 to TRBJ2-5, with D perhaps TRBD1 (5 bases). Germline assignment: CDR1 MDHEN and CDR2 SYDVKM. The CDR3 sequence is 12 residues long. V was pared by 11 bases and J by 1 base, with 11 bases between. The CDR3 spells CAWGRGQETQYF. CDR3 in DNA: TGTGCCTGGGGTAGGGGCCAAGAGACCCAGTACTTC.

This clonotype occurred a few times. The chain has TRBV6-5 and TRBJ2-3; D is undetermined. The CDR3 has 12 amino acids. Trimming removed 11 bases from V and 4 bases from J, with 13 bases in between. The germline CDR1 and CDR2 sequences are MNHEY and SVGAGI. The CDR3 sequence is CASSQPPDTQYF. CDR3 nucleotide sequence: TGTGCCTCCAGTCAGCCCCCAGATACGCAGTATTTT.

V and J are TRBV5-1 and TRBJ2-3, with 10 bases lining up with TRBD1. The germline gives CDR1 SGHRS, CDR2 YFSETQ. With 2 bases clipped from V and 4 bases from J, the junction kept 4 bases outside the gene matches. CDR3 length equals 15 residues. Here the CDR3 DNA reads TGCGCCAGCAGCTTTACCGGGACAGGGGCAGATACGCAGTATTTT. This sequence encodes CASSFTGTGADTQYF. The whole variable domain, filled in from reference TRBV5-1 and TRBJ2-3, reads KAGVTQTPRYLIKTRGQQVTLSCSPISGHRSVSWYQQTPGQGLQFLFEYFSETQRNKGNFPGRFSGRQFSNSRSEMNVSTLELGDSALYLCASSFTGTGADTQYFGPGTRLTVL.

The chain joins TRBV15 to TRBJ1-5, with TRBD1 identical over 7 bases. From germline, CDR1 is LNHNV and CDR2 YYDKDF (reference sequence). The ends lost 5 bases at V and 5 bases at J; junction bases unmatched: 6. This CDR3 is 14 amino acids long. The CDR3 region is CATSGGGGYQPQHF. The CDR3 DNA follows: TGTGCCACCAGCGGGGGAGGGGGCTATCAGCCCCAGCATTTT.